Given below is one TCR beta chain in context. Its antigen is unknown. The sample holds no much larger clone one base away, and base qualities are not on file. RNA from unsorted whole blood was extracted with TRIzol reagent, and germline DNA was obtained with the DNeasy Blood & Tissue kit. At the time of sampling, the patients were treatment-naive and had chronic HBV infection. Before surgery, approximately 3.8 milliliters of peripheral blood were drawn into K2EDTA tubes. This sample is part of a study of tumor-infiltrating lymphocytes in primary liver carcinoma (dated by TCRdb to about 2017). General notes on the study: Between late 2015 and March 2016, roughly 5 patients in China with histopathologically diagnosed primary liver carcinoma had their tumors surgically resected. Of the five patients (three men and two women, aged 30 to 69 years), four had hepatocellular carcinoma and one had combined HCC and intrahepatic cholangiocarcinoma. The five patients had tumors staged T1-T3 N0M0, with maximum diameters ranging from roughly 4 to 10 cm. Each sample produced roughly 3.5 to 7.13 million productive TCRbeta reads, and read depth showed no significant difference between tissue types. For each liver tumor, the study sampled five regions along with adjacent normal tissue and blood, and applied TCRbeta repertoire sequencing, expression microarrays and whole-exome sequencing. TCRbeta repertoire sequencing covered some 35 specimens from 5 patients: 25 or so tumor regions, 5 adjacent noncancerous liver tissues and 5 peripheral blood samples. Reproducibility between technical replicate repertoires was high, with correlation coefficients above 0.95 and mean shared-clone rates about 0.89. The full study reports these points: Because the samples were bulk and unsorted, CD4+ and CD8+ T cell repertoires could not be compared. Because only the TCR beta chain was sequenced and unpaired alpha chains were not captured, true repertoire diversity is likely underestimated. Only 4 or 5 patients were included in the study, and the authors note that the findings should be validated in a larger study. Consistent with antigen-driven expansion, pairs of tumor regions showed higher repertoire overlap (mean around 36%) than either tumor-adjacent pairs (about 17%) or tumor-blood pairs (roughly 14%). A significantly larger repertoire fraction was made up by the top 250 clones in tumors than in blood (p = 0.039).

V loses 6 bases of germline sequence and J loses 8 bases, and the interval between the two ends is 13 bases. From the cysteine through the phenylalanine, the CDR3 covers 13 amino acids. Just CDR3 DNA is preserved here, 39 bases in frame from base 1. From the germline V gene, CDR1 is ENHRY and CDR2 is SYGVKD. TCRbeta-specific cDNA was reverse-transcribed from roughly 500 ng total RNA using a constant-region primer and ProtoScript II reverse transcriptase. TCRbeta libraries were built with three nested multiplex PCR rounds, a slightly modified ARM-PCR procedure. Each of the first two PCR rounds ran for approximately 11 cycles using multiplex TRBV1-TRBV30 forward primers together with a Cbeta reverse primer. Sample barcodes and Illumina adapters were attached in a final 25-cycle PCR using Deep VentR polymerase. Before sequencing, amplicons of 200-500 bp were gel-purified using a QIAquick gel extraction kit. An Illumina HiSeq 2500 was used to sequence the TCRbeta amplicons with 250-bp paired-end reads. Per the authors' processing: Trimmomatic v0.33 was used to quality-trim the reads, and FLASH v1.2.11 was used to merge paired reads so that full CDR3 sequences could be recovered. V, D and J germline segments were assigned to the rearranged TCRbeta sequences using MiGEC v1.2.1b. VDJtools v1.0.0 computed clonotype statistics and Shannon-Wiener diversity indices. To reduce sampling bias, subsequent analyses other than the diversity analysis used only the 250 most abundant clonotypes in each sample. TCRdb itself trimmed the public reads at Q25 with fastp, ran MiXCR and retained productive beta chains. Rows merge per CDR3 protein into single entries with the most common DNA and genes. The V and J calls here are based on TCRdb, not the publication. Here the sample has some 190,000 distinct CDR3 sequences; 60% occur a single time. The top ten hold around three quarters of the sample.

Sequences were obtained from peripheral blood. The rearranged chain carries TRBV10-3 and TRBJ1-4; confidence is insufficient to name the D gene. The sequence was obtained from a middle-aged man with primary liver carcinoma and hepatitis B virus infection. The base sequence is TGTGCCATCAGAGGCCGCGTTTGGGAAAAACTGTTTTTT. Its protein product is CAIRGRVWEKLFF.